The clone carrying this T cell receptor (beta chain) was seen ten or more times. What it binds is not known. The CDR3 spans 13 residues. Germline V gene data show CDR1 as SGHTA and CDR2 as FQGNSA. V was pared by 1 base and J by 9 bases, with 12 bases between. TCR beta CDR3 amplification used RNA transcripts. The library came from an HTBI-primed first-round RT-PCR and a second-round multiplex PCR. MiXCR was run by TCRdb on the multiplex PCR reads, yielding one entry per CDR3 protein. The data contain roughly 400,000 distinct CDR3 sequences, about a sixth of them singletons. The data were obtained in a study of Graves' ophthalmopathy and Graves' hyperthyroidism. Study-wide results and caveats: Most thyroid-expanded clonotypes exceeding 0.001 frequency were also found in blood.

This receptor was identified in a woman aged 18-29 years with Graves' ophthalmopathy. The chain has TRBV7-2 and TRBJ2-5; possibly TRBD1 for D (6 bases). The sequencing sample was made of peripheral blood. This chain's CDR3 is CASSLDRKGAQYF. Written as DNA, the CDR3 is TGTGCCAGCAGCTTAGACCGGAAGGGGGCCCAGTACTTC.